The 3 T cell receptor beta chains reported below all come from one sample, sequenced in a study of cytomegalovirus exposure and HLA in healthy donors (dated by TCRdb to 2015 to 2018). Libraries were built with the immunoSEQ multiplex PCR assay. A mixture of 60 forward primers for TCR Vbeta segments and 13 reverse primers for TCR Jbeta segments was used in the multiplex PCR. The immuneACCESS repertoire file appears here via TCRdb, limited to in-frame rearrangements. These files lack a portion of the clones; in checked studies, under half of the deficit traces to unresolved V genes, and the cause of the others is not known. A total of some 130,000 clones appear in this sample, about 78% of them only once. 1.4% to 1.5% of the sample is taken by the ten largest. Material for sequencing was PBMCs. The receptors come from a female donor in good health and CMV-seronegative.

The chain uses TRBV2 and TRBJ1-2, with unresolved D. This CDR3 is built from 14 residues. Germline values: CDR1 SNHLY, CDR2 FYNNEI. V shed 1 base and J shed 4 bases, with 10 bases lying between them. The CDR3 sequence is CASSEENLGYGYTF. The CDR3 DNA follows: TGTGCCAGCAGTGAAGAAAACCTCGGCTATGGCTACACCTTC.

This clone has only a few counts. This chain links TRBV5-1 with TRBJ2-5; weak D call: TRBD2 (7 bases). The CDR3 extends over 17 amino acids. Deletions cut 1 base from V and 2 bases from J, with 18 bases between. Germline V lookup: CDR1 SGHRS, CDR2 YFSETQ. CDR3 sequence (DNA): TGCGCCAGCAGCTTGAGCGGGTCCAGGGGAGGGCAAGAGACCCAGTACTTC. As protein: CASSLSGSRGGQETQYF.

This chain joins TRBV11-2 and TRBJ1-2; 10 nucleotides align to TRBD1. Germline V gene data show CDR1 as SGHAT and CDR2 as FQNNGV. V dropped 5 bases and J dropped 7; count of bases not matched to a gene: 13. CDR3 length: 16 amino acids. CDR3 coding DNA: TGTGCCAGCAGCCCGCGACAGGGGGCGCGGGGTTTTGGCTACACCTTC. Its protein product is CASSPRQGARGFGYTF. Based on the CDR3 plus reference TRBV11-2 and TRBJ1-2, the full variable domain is EAGVAQSPRYKIIEKRQSVAFWCNPISGHATLYWYQQILGQGPKLLIQFQNNGVVDDSQLPKDRFSAERLKGVDSTLKIQPAKLEDSAVYLCASSPRQGARGFGYTFGSGTRLTVV.